This T cell receptor (delta chain) was profiled in a study of gamma-delta T cells after stem cell transplantation (dated by TCRdb to 2016 to 2017). Comment on this clone: The antigen it recognizes is unknown. Base qualities are not provided; no much larger clone lies one nucleotide away.

The method was RT-PCR. These reads were obtained on an Illumina MiSeq. For TCRdb, the public reads were processed anew by CATT, and duplicate DNA sequences were folded into one row. The table for this sample lists around 13,000 delta-chain clones; roughly 30% of them were counted only once. Around 3.9% of the sample belongs to the ten largest clones. In the germline V gene, CDR1 corresponds to GEAIGNYY and CDR2 to EKD. Unmatched junction bases come to 24, with V trimmed by 0 bases and J by 0 bases. From the cysteine up to the phenylalanine, the CDR3 has a length of 25 residues. Only CDR3 DNA remains: 75 bases, in frame from the first base.

The chain employs TRDV2 and TRDJ3; a stretch of 8 junction bases matches TRDD3. Sequencing was carried out using gamma-delta T cells. The origin of this receptor is a human donor. It is not recorded whose cells these are; they may come from a transplant donor. The CDR3 region: CACDTAFAFSELGVTSSWDTRQMFF. The DNA sequence is given as TGTGCCTGTGACACCGCATTCGCCTTCTCGGAACTGGGGGTTACCAGCTCCTGGGACACCCGACAGATGTTTTTC.